This T cell receptor (beta chain) emerged from a study of cytomegalovirus exposure and HLA in healthy donors (TCRdb year 2017). Describing the broader study: An earlier analysis of approximately 550 of the donors reported about 250 Gb of sequence data and some 120 million unique TCR beta sequences from 150 million to 200 million T cells. Approximately 300 gigabases of sequencing data and around 85 million unique TCR sequences made up an early release that covered roughly 670 HLA-typed donors. The genetic ancestry cluster associated with self-reported Caucasian donors included 81% of the 300 to 400 genotyped donors. The study aimed to test whether signatures of past pathogen exposure could be identified by cataloging public T cell receptors. Using immunosequencing, the study profiled T cell repertoires from around 680 subjects and related those repertoires to cytomegalovirus serostatus. A separate validation cohort of 100 to 150 different subjects was used in addition to the approximately 610-subject first cohort. The study combined high-throughput TCR immunosequencing, statistical association of individual TCRs with disease status, and machine learning to predict cytomegalovirus infection status. A later analysis re-examined previously published TCR beta repertoires from hundreds of donors and added high-resolution HLA genotyping to investigate patterns of TCR occurrence. The later analysis used no new phenotypic data to find candidate immune exposures, relying instead on TCR beta sequences and their occurrence across donors. In an earlier analysis of around 540 of the donors, high-throughput TCR beta sequencing was used to judge whether each TCR beta V gene segment behaved as functional or pseudogenic. Donor age, sex, ethnicity and CMV serostatus were compiled alongside the repertoire data. A later genetic analysis used genome-wide SNP genotypes for 398 of the 666 donors, treating that subset as a discovery cohort. Every discovery cohort repertoire had been produced on one sequencing platform. HLA typing included class I and class II loci at four-digit resolution. The number of donors typed differed by locus, with roughly 629-640 for A, B, C, DRB1 and DQB1, roughly 520 for DQA1, approximately 580 for DPA1, and approximately 470 for DPB1. Five DR-DQ haplotypes were handled as single units for association and clustering, since linkage in the cohort was strong. On average, about 200,000 unique TCR beta nucleotide sequences were sequenced per donor among 300 to 500 genotyped donors of the cohort, with 15% to 20% of those sequences being non-productive.

Results and caveats for the whole study, not just this receptor: In this cohort, only TCR beta chains were sequenced, and detectable features were limited by the absence of alpha or paired-chain data. According to a later genetic analysis, donors in an Asian-associated ancestry cluster had fewer N-insertions in productive TCRs than the roughly 700-donor mean. Because HLA typing was unavailable for some donors at each locus, only the typed subset was used in association tests. In a later genetic analysis, a missense DCLRE1C variant was associated with V-gene and J-gene trimming of TCR beta chains, and the association was replicated in an independent cohort. Most CMV-associated TCR beta chains appeared to be HLA-restricted in a later analysis, and the HLA associations seemed to be driven largely by CMV exposure. A cluster of highly shared sequence variants was judged likely to be a technical artifact of the sequencing pipeline. When HLA alleles, especially DR and DQ, strongly co-occurred, attributing TCR associations to individual alleles was difficult. Some IMGT-functional V segments, including TRBV6-2 and TRBV6-3, could not be distinguished by the 87-base-pair reads and were therefore excluded. In vitro tests confirmed that three of the cytomegalovirus-associated TCR beta chains recognize cytomegalovirus antigens. For the cohort, immune exposure information was limited to CMV serostatus. The classifier was reported to diagnose cytomegalovirus status with high specificity and sensitivity in both the original and validation cohorts. A further reported finding was that TCR beta sequences accurately predicted the HLA-A and HLA-B alleles for most subjects in the first cohort. In a later analysis, several top co-occurrence clusters were reported to appear linked to parvovirus B19, influenza, CMV and Epstein-Barr virus. Because counts were too low, approximately 18 rarely observed V segments, including chromosome 9 orphons, were excluded from the earlier analysis of some 590 of the donors. In a later analysis, TCR association rates were found to vary across HLA loci, with the most associated TCRs seen for DRB1 alleles and the fewest for HLA-C alleles. In a later analysis, around 17,000 TCR beta sequences were associated with specific HLA alleles at a false discovery rate of 0.05. The study gave a list of roughly 150 TCR beta chains associated with cytomegalovirus. Sequencing depth was assumed to be roughly uniform across donors in the presence/absence analyses, though that assumption may not hold. Compared with equally common non-associated chains, HLA-associated TCR beta chains in a later analysis were more clonally expanded and had lower generation probabilities. According to the authors, the approach could potentially be generalized to other disease states and immunological phenotypes. Broadly in line with IMGT annotations, most TCR beta V segments showed up in productive rearrangements about 87% or about 30% of the time in an earlier analysis of a few hundred of the donors. Across donors, most TCR sequences were observed very rarely, whereas some public TCRs were present in many individuals. Linkage disequilibrium might explain the correlated functional status among segregating V segments, but an unknown experimental factor could not be excluded.

The cohort was made up of several hundred healthy bone marrow donors. At the time of sampling, every cohort member was nominally healthy, though immune exposures that went unrecorded were likely present. The donor was CMV seropositive and was included in the group of 250 to 300 seropositive cohort members. A peripheral blood sample was collected from each donor, and TCR beta sequencing was performed on peripheral blood mononuclear cells. Genomic DNA extraction from the blood cell samples was performed with the Qiagen DNeasy Blood Extraction Kit. The germline V gene (reference sequence) sets CDR1 to MNHEY and CDR2 to SMNVEV. Deletion took 5 bases off V and 4 bases off J, with a span of 13 bases between the germline ends. CDR3 length: 14 amino acids, cysteine to phenylalanine. CDR3 DNA only is kept here, 42 bases in frame from base 1. The library came from the immunoSEQ multiplex PCR assay. For the multiplex PCR, a mixture combining 60 forward primers for TCR Vbeta segments and 13 reverse primers for TCR Jbeta segments was used. The CDR3 region of rearranged TCR beta genes was amplified from genomic DNA by a multiplex PCR assay. On the Illumina HiSeq System, the amplified TCR beta libraries were sequenced as 87-base-pair reads. Per the original workflow: A later analysis counted around 72 million unique TCR beta chains across the 670 or so repertoires, and some 11 million of these chains were shared by at least two donors. Raw reads were error-corrected and collapsed into unique sequences by a nearest-neighbor algorithm in which closely related sequences were merged to remove PCR and sequencing errors. V, D and J gene segments were assigned by aligning CDR3 sequences to IMGT reference sequences. For a sequence to be retained, a match of at least six nucleotides was required to both a V gene segment and a J gene segment. Rearrangements were classified as productive when the CDR3 lacked stop codons and remained in frame with V and J, and all other rearrangements were classified as non-productive. Following IMGT convention, CDR3 was defined as the stretch from the second conserved V-encoded cysteine up to the conserved J-encoded phenylalanine. In an earlier analysis of 550 to 650 of the donors, sequences lacking an unambiguous match to a single V gene segment were excluded. In an earlier analysis of a few hundred of the donors, a V segment was called functional when productive rearrangements were above 56.7%, and segregating when the standard deviation between donors exceeded 5%. A statistical classification framework was developed to diagnose cytomegalovirus status using the catalog of TCR beta chain sequences. A later analysis assigned V and J genes by comparing TCR nucleotide sequences with IMGT/GENE-DB human TR gene sequences. In a later analysis, CDR3 sequences and most-parsimonious VDJ recombination scenarios were assigned using the TCRdist pipeline. In a later analysis, every TCR beta chain was defined by the combination of its CDR3 amino acid sequence and its V-gene family, and reads without a unique V-gene family were dropped. As a way to deal with suspected cross-contamination and a sequencing artifact, a later analysis dropped hundreds of nucleotide sequences that were highly shared and had low generation probability. A later analysis calculated a clonal expansion index for each public chain from normalized within-repertoire ranks of inferred template counts. A later analysis computed generation probabilities with a VDJ recombination model fitted to out-of-frame rearrangements, and checked the results against IGoR. Hypergeometric tests were used in a later analysis to score TCR-TCR, TCR-HLA and TCR-CMV co-occurrence, with a repertoire-size bias correction applied to the TCR pairs. False discovery rates were estimated in a later analysis by permuting HLA or CMV assignments 20 times. In a later analysis, co-occurring TCRs were grouped using DBSCAN, with TCRdist sequence similarity added in when clustering inside HLA-allele-positive subsets. Repertoires with fewer than 30,000 or more than 120,000 public chains were left out of co-occurrence clustering, as were four to six repertoires with anomalous nucleotide sharing. TCRdb carries this immuneACCESS record with in-frame sequences only. Its versions omit some clonotypes, under half of them owing to an unresolved V gene in the studies checked, with the rest unexplained. V, J and clone size are those of that table, while D and trimming were read from the DNA. The sample includes some 77,000 clones, with 80% observed a single time. The ten biggest clones cover 32% of the sample.

Remarks on this clone: Its antigen remains undetermined. Per-base quality was not reported, and no clone a single base away is much larger than it.

The clonotype was recovered from a man in his forties or fifties in good health and CMV-seropositive. The receptor chain draws on TRBV27 and TRBJ2-3, with a tentative D gene TRBD2 over 6 matching bases. Material: PBMCs. The CDR3 sequence is CASSELASSDTQYF. The DNA sequence reads TGTGCCAGCAGTGAACTAGCTTCTTCAGATACGCAGTATTTT.